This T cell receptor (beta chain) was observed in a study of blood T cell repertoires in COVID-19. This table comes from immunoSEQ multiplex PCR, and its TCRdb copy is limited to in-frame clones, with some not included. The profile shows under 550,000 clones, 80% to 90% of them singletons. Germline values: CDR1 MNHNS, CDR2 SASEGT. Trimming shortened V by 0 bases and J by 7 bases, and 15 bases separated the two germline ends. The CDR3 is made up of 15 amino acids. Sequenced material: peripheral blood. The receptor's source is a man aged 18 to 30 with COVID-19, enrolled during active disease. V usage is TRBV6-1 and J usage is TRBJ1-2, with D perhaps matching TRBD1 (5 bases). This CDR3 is CASSEARRDRGGYTF. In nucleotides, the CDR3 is TGTGCCAGCAGTGAAGCGCGCAGGGATAGGGGTGGCTACACCTTC.